This T cell receptor (beta chain) was sequenced for a study of T-cell reconstitution after alpha-beta-depleted transplantation in children (dated by TCRdb to 2015 to 2016). For context, the study as a whole: T-cell immune reconstitution after TCRalphabeta/CD19-depleted allogeneic hematopoietic cell transplantation in children was quantitatively tracked in the study by means of TCR repertoire profiling.

Library construction relied on PCR. The sequencing machine was an Illumina HiSeq 2500. Molecular barcoding was employed in the preparation of TCR libraries, with unique molecular identifiers being used to normalize TCRbeta repertoire quantification. The raw public reads went through TCRdb reprocessing: fastp at Q25, MiXCR clone calling, in-frame beta chains kept. When rows share a CDR3 protein, they turn into one entry using the most common DNA and genes. The sample contains 300,000 or so distinct CDR3 sequences, around 25% of them found a single time. The ten biggest clones cover 9.5% to 13% of the sample. Findings and caveats that apply to the study as a whole: In some patients, the high TCRbeta diversity seen at day 60 was put down to recipient T cells and intrathymic progenitors that had survived conditioning. About two months after transplant, the apparently early recovery of alphabetaT-cell counts reportedly depended on just several hundred clones that had expanded rapidly and came from non-depleted graft cells. Hyperexpanded clone frequencies declined over subsequent months; after one year, T-cell counts and TCRbeta diversity were mostly attributed to newly produced T cells.

This clonotype occurred a few times. Its antigen specificity is not known. The input lacks base qualities; no much larger clone sits a single base away. In the paper's terms, the treatment or condition label means: allogeneic hematopoietic cell transplantation with graft depleted of TCRalphabeta T cells and CD19 B cells. Transplant recipients were children who received TCRalphabeta/CD19-depleted allogeneic hematopoietic cell grafts. Taken from the germline V gene, the CDR1 and CDR2 loops are MNHEY and SVGAGI. The CDR3, cysteine through phenylalanine, is 18 amino acids long. Left in the record is the CDR3 DNA by itself, 54 bases read in frame from the first base. V is pared back by 0 bases and J by 1 base, with 18 bases lying between the germline termini.

Sequencing was performed on PBMCs, mostly from graft donor cells, taken 180 days after TCRalphabeta/CD19-depleted stem cell transplant. The sequence joins TRBV6-5 to TRBJ1-2; the best D guess is TRBD1, with 5 bases matching. This TCR came from a male patient younger than 18 who had a stem cell transplant for acute lymphoblastic leukemia, so the T cells may come from the graft donor. In nucleotide form, the sequence is TGTGCCAGCAGTTACTCGTTCTTGGGACGGTCCTTTAACTATGGCTACACCTTC. Its protein product is CASSYSFLGRSFNYGYTF.